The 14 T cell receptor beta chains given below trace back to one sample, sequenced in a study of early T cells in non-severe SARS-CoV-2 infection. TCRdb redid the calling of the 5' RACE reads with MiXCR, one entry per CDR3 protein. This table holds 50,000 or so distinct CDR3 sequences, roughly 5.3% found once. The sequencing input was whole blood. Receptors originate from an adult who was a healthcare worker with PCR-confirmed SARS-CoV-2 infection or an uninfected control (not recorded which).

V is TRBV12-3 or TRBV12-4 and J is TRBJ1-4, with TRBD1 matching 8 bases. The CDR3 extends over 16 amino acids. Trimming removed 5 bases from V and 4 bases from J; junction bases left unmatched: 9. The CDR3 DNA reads TGTGCCAGCAGTGGGACCGGGGGACAGGTTAATGAAAAACTGTTTTTT. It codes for CASSGTGGQVNEKLFF.

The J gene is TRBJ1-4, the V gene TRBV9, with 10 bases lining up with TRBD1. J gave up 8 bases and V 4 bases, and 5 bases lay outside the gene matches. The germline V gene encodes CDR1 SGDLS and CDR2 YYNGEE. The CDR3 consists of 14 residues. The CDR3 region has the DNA TGTGCCAGCAGCCCCGGACAGGGGGAGGAAAAACTGTTTTTT. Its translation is CASSPGQGEEKLFF.

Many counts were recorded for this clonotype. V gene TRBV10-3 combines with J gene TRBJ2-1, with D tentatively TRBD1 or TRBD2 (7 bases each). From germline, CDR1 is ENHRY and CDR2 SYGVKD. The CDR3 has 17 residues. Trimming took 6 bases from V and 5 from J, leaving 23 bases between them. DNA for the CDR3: TGTGCCATCAGCGCGGGGGCGACAGGGACGGGTAACAATGAGCAGTTCTTC. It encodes CAISAGATGTGNNEQFF.

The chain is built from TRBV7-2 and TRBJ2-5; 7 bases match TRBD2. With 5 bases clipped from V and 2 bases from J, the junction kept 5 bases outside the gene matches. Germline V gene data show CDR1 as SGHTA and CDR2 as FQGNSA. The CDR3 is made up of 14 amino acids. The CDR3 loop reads CASSPWGGQETQYF. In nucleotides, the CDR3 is TGTGCCAGCAGCCCCTGGGGGGGACAAGAGACCCAGTACTTC.

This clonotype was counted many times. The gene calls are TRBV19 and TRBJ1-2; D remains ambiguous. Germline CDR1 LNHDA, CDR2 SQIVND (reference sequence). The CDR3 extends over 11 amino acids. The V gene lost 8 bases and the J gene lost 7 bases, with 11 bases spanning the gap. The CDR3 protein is CASSGRRGYTF. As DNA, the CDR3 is TGTGCCAGTTCAGGACGACGTGGCTACACCTTC.

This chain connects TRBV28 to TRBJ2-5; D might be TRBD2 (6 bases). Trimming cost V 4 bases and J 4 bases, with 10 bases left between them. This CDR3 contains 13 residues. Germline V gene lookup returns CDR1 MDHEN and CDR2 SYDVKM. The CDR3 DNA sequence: TGTGCCAGCAGTTCCTTGGGGGGAGAGACCCAGTACTTC. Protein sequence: CASSSLGGETQYF.

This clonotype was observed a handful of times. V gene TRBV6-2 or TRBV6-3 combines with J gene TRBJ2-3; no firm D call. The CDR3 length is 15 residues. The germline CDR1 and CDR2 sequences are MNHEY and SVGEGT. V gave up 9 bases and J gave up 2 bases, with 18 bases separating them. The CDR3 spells CASQNSRRFTDTQYF. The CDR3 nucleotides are TGTGCCAGTCAAAATTCCCGGCGGTTCACAGATACGCAGTATTTT.

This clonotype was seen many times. The CDR3 DNA sequence: TGTGCCAGCAGTGAAGCCCGGACAGGGAGATTGGAGACCCAGTACTTC. This codes for CASSEARTGRLETQYF. The chain uses TRBV2 and TRBJ2-5; 8 bases map to TRBD1. Germline CDR1 is SNHLY and CDR2 is FYNNEI. The CDR3 is 16 amino acids. V lost 0 bases and J lost 5; bases outside the gene matches: 8.

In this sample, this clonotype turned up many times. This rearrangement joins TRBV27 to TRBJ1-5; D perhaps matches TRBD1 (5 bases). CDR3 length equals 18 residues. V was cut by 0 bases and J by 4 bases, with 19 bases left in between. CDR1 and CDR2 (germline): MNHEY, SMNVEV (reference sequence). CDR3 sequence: CASSLSKIGREKNQPQHF. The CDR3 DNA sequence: TGTGCCAGCAGTTTATCGAAAATAGGCAGGGAGAAAAATCAGCCCCAGCATTTT.

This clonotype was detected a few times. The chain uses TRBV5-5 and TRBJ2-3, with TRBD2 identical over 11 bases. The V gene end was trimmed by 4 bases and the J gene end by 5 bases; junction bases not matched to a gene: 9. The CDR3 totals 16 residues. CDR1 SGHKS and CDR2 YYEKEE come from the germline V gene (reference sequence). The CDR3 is CASSLRLAGFIDTQYF. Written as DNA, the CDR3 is TGTGCCAGCAGCCTTCGACTAGCGGGGTTCATAGATACGCAGTATTTT.

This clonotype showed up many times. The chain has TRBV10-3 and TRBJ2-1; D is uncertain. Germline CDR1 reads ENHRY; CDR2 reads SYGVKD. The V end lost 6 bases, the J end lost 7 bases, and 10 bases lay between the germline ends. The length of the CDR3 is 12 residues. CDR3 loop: CAISYERNEQFF. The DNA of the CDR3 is TGTGCCATCAGCTACGAGAGGAATGAGCAGTTCTTC.

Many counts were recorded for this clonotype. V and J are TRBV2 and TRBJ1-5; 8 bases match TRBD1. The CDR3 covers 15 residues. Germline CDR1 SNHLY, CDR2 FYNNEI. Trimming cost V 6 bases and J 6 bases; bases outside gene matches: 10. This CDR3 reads CASRAGQGRPQPQHF. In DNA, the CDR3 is TGTGCCAGCAGAGCCGGACAGGGAAGGCCTCAGCCCCAGCATTTT.

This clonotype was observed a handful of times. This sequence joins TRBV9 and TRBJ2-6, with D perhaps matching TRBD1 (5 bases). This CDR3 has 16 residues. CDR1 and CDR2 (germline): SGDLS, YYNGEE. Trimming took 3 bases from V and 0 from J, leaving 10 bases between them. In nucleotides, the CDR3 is TGTGCCAGCAGCGACCGACAGCGCTCTGGGGCCAACGTCCTGACTTTC. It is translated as CASSDRQRSGANVLTF. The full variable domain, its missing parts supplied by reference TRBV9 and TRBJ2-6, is DSGVTQTPKHLITATGQRVTLRCSPRSGDLSVYWYQQSLDQGLQFLIQYYNGEERAKGNILERFSAQQFPDLHSELNLSSLELGDSALYFCASSDRQRSGANVLTFGAGSRLTVL.

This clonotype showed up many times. CDR3 coding DNA: TGTGCCAGCAGCCAAGAAGGAGTTTATGGCTACACCTTC. This codes for CASSQEGVYGYTF. J is TRBJ1-2 and V is TRBV3-1, with D unresolved. The V gene's germline CDR1 is LGHDT and CDR2 YNNKEL (reference sequence). Trimming removed 0 bases from V and 5 bases from J, with 7 bases in between. The CDR3 length is 13 residues.